This is a list of T cell receptor beta chains from one sample in a study of blood T cell repertoires in COVID-19. Libraries were prepared by immunoSEQ multiplex PCR; TCRdb keeps only in-frame clonotypes and omits some of them. The sample holds under 95,000 clones, over 75% seen once. The sample consisted of peripheral blood. These receptors were obtained from a man aged 45-65 years with acute or convalescent COVID-19. Each CDR3 is given with its conserved first and last residue. A D gene is named only where the DNA matches it firmly. Size is stated for part of the rows, as once, few or many counts, or as a class when the clone is expanded.

>NA|NA|TRBJ1-6|TRBV10-3
TGTGCCATCTCCGAGGGAAACGTTTCACCCCTCCACTTT
CAISEGNVSPLHF
>NA|TRBD1|TRBJ2-7|TRBV11-2
TGTGCCAGCAGCTTAGTGGGGACAGGGACGTACGAGCAGTACTTC
CASSLVGTGTYEQYF
>few|NA|TRBJ1-1|TRBV5-1
TGCGCCAGCAGGTCACGGGGTAACACTGAAGCTTTCTTT
CASRSRGNTEAFF
>NA|NA|TRBJ1-2|TRBV5-1
TGCGCCAGCAGCTTAGGACAGCAGACCTATGGCTACACCTTC
CASSLGQQTYGYTF
>NA|NA|TRBJ1-1|TRBV6-6
TGTGCCAGCAGGAAGACAGGTATGAACACTGAAGCTTTCTTT
CASRKTGMNTEAFF
>NA|TRBD1|TRBJ1-1|TRBV19
TGTGCCAGTAGGCGGACAGGTGAAGCTTTCTTT
CASRRTGEAFF
>NA|NA|TRBJ2-1|TRBV7-3
TGTGCCAGCAGCTCCTATGGAGGCTACTCCTACAATGAGCAGTTCTTC
CASSSYGGYSYNEQFF
>NA|TRBD1|TRBJ1-1|TRBV18
TGTGCCAGCTCAGCAGGACAGGGGGTCACTGAAGCTTTCTTT
CASSAGQGVTEAFF
>NA|NA|TRBJ2-1|TRBV12-5
TGTGCTAGTGGTCCGGGGGGCAGCCTAACCTACAATGAGCAGTTCTTC
CASGPGGSLTYNEQFF
>NA|NA|TRBJ1-1|TRBV18
TGTGCCAGCTCAGCCGGGGGTGGTTGGGCGGCTGAAGCTTTCTTT
CASSAGGGWAAEAFF
>NA|NA|TRBJ1-2|TRBV7-2
TGTGCCAGCAGCCAAGGTAGCAGTCGCTATGGCTACACCTTC
CASSQGSSRYGYTF
>NA|TRBD2|TRBJ2-2|TRBV19
TGTGCCAGTAGTATAGTGGCGGGAGGGTTCACCGGGGAGCTGTTTTTT
CASSIVAGGFTGELFF
>once|NA|TRBJ1-5|TRBV15
TGTGCCACCAGCCCCGACACCCTTCAGCCCCAGCATTTT
CATSPDTLQPQHF
>NA|NA|TRBJ1-2|TRBV28
TGTGCCAGCGGGATGGGGGGAGGCAGGAGCTATGGCTACACCTTC
CASGMGGGRSYGYTF
>NA|NA|TRBJ2-7|TRBV24-1
TGTGCCACCCAGGGTAGCGGTTCCTACGAGCAGTACTTC
CATQGSGSYEQYF
>NA|TRBD2|TRBJ2-3|TRBV3-1/TRBV3-2
TGTGCCAGCAGCTACGAAGCGGGGCTCGGTACGCAGTATTTT
CASSYEAGLGTQYF
>NA|NA|TRBJ1-2|TRBV12-3/TRBV12-4
TGTGCCAGCAGTTTGGAGCTGCCTGGCTACACCTTC
CASSLELPGYTF
>NA|TRBD1|TRBJ2-7|TRBV19
TGTGCCAGTAGTATCGGGACAGGGGACTACGAGCAGTACTTC
CASSIGTGDYEQYF
>NA|NA|TRBJ2-7|TRBV6-5
TGTGCCAGCTCCGACAGGCTGTACGAGCAGTACTTC
CASSDRLYEQYF
>few|TRBD1|TRBJ1-2|TRBV6-4
TGTGCCAGCAGTGACCAACCCGGGACAGGGGATGGCTACACCTTC
CASSDQPGTGDGYTF
>NA|NA|TRBJ1-3|TRBV4-1
TGCGCCAGCAGCGCGGACAGAGTCTCTGGAAACACCATATATTTT
CASSADRVSGNTIYF
>NA|NA|TRBJ2-5|TRBV30
TGTGCCTGGAGTCTTACCGGGACACACCCCGGGACCCAGTACTTC
CAWSLTGTHPGTQYF
>NA|TRBD1|TRBJ2-7|TRBV13
TGTGCCAGCAGACAACAGGGGGCTGCTCGGTACGAGCAGTACTTC
CASRQQGAARYEQYF
>NA|NA|TRBJ2-1|TRBV7-3
TGTGCCAGCAGCTTATCGTCCCGGGGCGGGACTTCCTACAATGAGCAGTTCTTC
CASSLSSRGGTSYNEQFF
>NA|TRBD1|TRBJ1-2|TRBV19
TGTGCCAGTAGTAACACAGGGGCAGGGGGCTACACCTTC
CASSNTGAGGYTF
>NA|NA|TRBJ1-1|TRBV7-2
TGTGCCAGCAGCCGCACTGACAGGAACACTGAAGCTTTCTTT
CASSRTDRNTEAFF
>NA|NA|TRBJ1-1|TRBV18
TGTGCCAGCTCACCTGGGAGGAGGGACACTGAAGCTTTCTTT
CASSPGRRDTEAFF
>NA|NA|TRBJ1-6|TRBV5-4
TGTGCCAGCAGCCCGAAGGGGCGGAATTCACCCCTCCACTTT
CASSPKGRNSPLHF
>NA|NA|TRBJ1-5|TRBV5-6
TGTGCCAGCAGCTGGGGGCAAAGCAATCAGCCCCAGCATTTT
CASSWGQSNQPQHF
>NA|TRBD1|TRBJ1-1|TRBV5-1
TGCGCCAGCGGACAGGACTCGAACACTGAAGCTTTCTTT
CASGQDSNTEAFF
>NA|NA|TRBJ1-2|TRBV11-2
TGTGCCAGCAGCTCGGGGTTGGATGGCTACACCTTC
CASSSGLDGYTF
>NA|NA|TRBJ1-4|TRBV7-2
TGTGCCAGCAGCTATGCAGGGAGGACTAATGAAAAACTGTTTTTT
CASSYAGRTNEKLFF
>NA|NA|TRBJ1-2|TRBV19
TGTGCCAGTAGTATAGACCCGCAGAACTATGGCTACACCTTC
CASSIDPQNYGYTF
>NA|TRBD1|TRBJ2-3|TRBV9
TGTGCCAGCAGCGTCCAAACTGACAGGGGTGGCGATACGCAGTATTTT
CASSVQTDRGGDTQYF
>once|NA|TRBJ2-3|TRBV19
TGTGCCAGTAGTCCCGGACAGCTTATGACAGATACGCAGTATTTT
CASSPGQLMTDTQYF
>NA|TRBD1|TRBJ1-2|TRBV18
TGTGCCAGCTCACCGGGACAGGGTAACTATGGCTACACCTTC
CASSPGQGNYGYTF
>once|TRBD2|TRBJ2-1|TRBV19
TGTGCCAGTCGGTCCGGGGAGGGAGGTTTCAATGAGCAGTTCTTC
CASRSGEGGFNEQFF
>NA|TRBD2|TRBJ2-1|TRBV29-1
TGCAGCGTATATAGCGGGGGCTCCTACAATGAGCAGTTCTTC
CSVYSGGSYNEQFF
>NA|NA|TRBJ2-3|TRBV12-5
TGTGCTAGTGGTTTGGGCCGGCCTGGGAGTACACGGGATACGCAGTATTTT
CASGLGRPGSTRDTQYF
>NA|TRBD2|TRBJ2-2|TRBV7-3
TGTGCCAGCAGCCCGGGGACTAGCGGGTTAAGTCCCGGGGAGCTGTTTTTT
CASSPGTSGLSPGELFF